A selection of T cell receptor beta chains follows, all from one sample in a study of blood T cell repertoires in COVID-19. The protocol was immunoSEQ multiplex PCR, while the TCRdb copy is restricted to in-frame clones and leaves out a portion. In the table there are about 190,000 clones, 60% to 85% of which are singletons. The source material was peripheral blood. The receptors were gathered from a man aged 55 to 69 with active or convalescent COVID-19. The CDR3 runs from the conserved cysteine through the conserved F or W. A D gene is named only where the DNA matches it firmly. Expanded clones are given a class, and other clones once, few, many or no size at all.

V: TRBV24-1; J: TRBJ1-2; size: -; D: TRBD1; DNA: TGTGCCACCAGTGATCCGGGACAGGGCGGTGGCTACACCTTC; CDR3: CATSDPGQGGGYTF
V: TRBV6-5; J: TRBJ1-1; size: -; D: -; DNA: TGTGCCAGCAAAAAAGGCAGGGTGAACACTGAAGCTTTCTTT; CDR3: CASKKGRVNTEAFF
V: TRBV25-1; J: TRBJ1-2; size: once; D: -; DNA: TGTGCCAGCAGTGCCCCCGGGGGGGTAGAGGGCTACACCTTC; CDR3: CASSAPGGVEGYTF
V: TRBV27; J: TRBJ2-3; size: -; D: TRBD2; DNA: TGTGCCAGCAGTTTATCTGGCAGCGGGATCCCAGATACGCAGTATTTT; CDR3: CASSLSGSGIPDTQYF
V: TRBV5-4; J: TRBJ1-1; size: -; D: -; DNA: TGTGCTACAAGCCCTGGTCGGGGTGCGAGGTCTGAAGCTTTCTTT; CDR3: CATSPGRGARSEAFF
V: TRBV5-1; J: TRBJ2-5; size: -; D: TRBD2; DNA: TGCGCCAGCAGCACGCTAGCGGGAGGGATTGAGACCCAGTACTTC; CDR3: CASSTLAGGIETQYF
V: TRBV19; J: TRBJ2-5; size: -; D: TRBD1; DNA: TGTGCCAGTAGTGCTCCGGGACAGGGGACCGAGACCCAGTACTTC; CDR3: CASSAPGQGTETQYF
V: TRBV19; J: TRBJ2-5; size: few; D: -; DNA: TGTGCCAGTAGTCCTCAATTAGGGGTCACCCAGTACTTC; CDR3: CASSPQLGVTQYF
V: TRBV16; J: TRBJ1-4; size: -; D: -; DNA: TGTGCCAGCAGCCAACTCCGGGTTGCTAATGAAAAACTGTTTTTT; CDR3: CASSQLRVANEKLFF
V: TRBV5-1; J: TRBJ1-2; size: once; D: TRBD1; DNA: TGCGCCAGCAGCTTCGGGTCAGGGGGCTATGGCTACACCTTC; CDR3: CASSFGSGGYGYTF
V: TRBV6-2/TRBV6-3; J: TRBJ2-1; size: -; D: TRBD2; DNA: TGTGCCAGCAGTTTACAAGCGGGAGAATCTTACGGTGAGCAGTTCTTC; CDR3: CASSLQAGESYGEQFF
V: TRBV28; J: TRBJ2-1; size: -; D: -; DNA: TGTGCCAGCAGTTCCAAGCGGGAGCAGTTCTTC; CDR3: CASSSKREQFF
V: TRBV15; J: TRBJ2-2; size: -; D: TRBD1; DNA: TGTGCCACCACACGGGACAGAGGATATCCCGGGGAGCTGTTTTTT; CDR3: CATTRDRGYPGELFF
V: TRBV4-2; J: TRBJ2-1; size: -; D: TRBD1; DNA: TGTGCCAGCAGCTCCCGGGACAGGGGTGACAATGAGCAGTTCTTC; CDR3: CASSSRDRGDNEQFF
V: TRBV19; J: TRBJ1-4; size: -; D: TRBD1; DNA: TGTGCCAGCAGTCGGGCGCAGGGGGCCACCCGGGGAGAAAAACTGTTTTTT; CDR3: CASSRAQGATRGEKLFF
V: TRBV6-5; J: TRBJ2-7; size: -; D: -; DNA: TGTGCCAGCTCACAGGCCGGCTCCTACGAGCAGTACTTC; CDR3: CASSQAGSYEQYF
V: TRBV19; J: TRBJ2-2; size: -; D: TRBD2; DNA: TGTGCCAGTAGTAACCGGGGACTAGTGAACACCGGGGAGCTGTTTTTT; CDR3: CASSNRGLVNTGELFF
V: TRBV18; J: TRBJ2-7; size: few; D: TRBD2; DNA: TGTGCCAGCTCAGGAGGGAGGGCCGAAAACGAGCAGTACTTC; CDR3: CASSGGRAENEQYF
V: TRBV28; J: TRBJ2-7; size: once; D: TRBD1; DNA: TGTGCCAGCAGTTTACAACAGGGGTTTGCCTACGAGCAGTACTTC; CDR3: CASSLQQGFAYEQYF
V: TRBV6-1; J: TRBJ2-7; size: -; D: TRBD1; DNA: TGTGCCAGCAGTGAAGCCTGGGGACAGGGGTCCTACGAGCAGTACTTC; CDR3: CASSEAWGQGSYEQYF
V: TRBV5-6; J: TRBJ2-7; size: -; D: TRBD2; DNA: TGTGCCAGCAGCTTTAGCGGGAGTACCCCGTTGCAGTACTTC; CDR3: CASSFSGSTPLQYF
V: TRBV10-1; J: TRBJ1-4; size: few; D: -; DNA: TGCGCCAGCAGTGAGCCGACAGACCCCAATGAAAAACTGTTTTTT; CDR3: CASSEPTDPNEKLFF
V: TRBV15; J: TRBJ2-2; size: -; D: -; DNA: TGTGCCACCAGCAGAGGAGGTGGCGACTACACCCCTGCCGGGGAGCTGTTTTTT; CDR3: CATSRGGGDYTPAGELFF
V: TRBV19; J: TRBJ1-4; size: -; D: -; DNA: TGTGCCAGTAGTGTCACAGGGGAAAAACTGTTTTTT; CDR3: CASSVTGEKLFF
V: TRBV24-1; J: TRBJ2-5; size: -; D: -; DNA: TGTGCCACCAGCCAAACAGGTTTAGCAGGACAAGAGACCCAGTACTTC; CDR3: CATSQTGLAGQETQYF
V: TRBV6-2/TRBV6-3; J: TRBJ2-2; size: -; D: TRBD2; DNA: TGTGCCAGCAGTTACGGCTCTAGCGGGAGTCTTAGCGGGGAGCTGTTTTTT; CDR3: CASSYGSSGSLSGELFF
V: TRBV18; J: TRBJ2-3; size: -; D: TRBD2; DNA: TGTGCCAGCTCACCACCTTTAGCGGGAGGGCCGCAGTATTTT; CDR3: CASSPPLAGGPQYF
V: TRBV18; J: TRBJ2-7; size: -; D: -; DNA: TGTGCCAGCTCACCGGATACAGGGAAAGGGTACTTC; CDR3: CASSPDTGKGYF
V: TRBV29-1; J: TRBJ2-7; size: -; D: -; DNA: TGCAGCGTTGAGCTGGCAGCGGCCTCCTACGAGCAGTACTTC; CDR3: CSVELAAASYEQYF
V: TRBV3-1/TRBV3-2; J: TRBJ2-1; size: -; D: TRBD2; DNA: TGTGCCAGCAGCCCTGGGACTAGCGGGAGGGCCAAAGGGGTAAATGAGCAGTTCTTC; CDR3: CASSPGTSGRAKGVNEQFF
V: TRBV5-1; J: TRBJ2-1; size: -; D: -; DNA: TGCGCCAGCAGCCCGGTGGGGAGCTCCTACAATGAGCAGTTCTTC; CDR3: CASSPVGSSYNEQFF
V: TRBV27; J: TRBJ1-1; size: -; D: TRBD1; DNA: TGTGCCAGCAGTTCCTGGACAGGTGACGAAGCTTTCTTT; CDR3: CASSSWTGDEAFF
V: TRBV19; J: TRBJ2-2; size: -; D: -; DNA: TGTGCCAGTAGTAGCCTAGCGAGACCCACCGGGGAGCTGTTTTTT; CDR3: CASSSLARPTGELFF
V: TRBV7-3; J: TRBJ2-3; size: -; D: TRBD1; DNA: TGTGCCAGCAGAGGACAGGGGACAGATACGCAGTATTTT; CDR3: CASRGQGTDTQYF
V: TRBV7-9; J: TRBJ1-1; size: few; D: -; DNA: TGTGCCAGCAGCCCCTCGGGGACTGAAGCTTTCTTT; CDR3: CASSPSGTEAFF
V: TRBV7-2; J: TRBJ2-4; size: few; D: -; DNA: TGTGCCAGCGGACCGGGGACCAAAAACATTCAGTACTTC; CDR3: CASGPGTKNIQYF
V: TRBV6-2/TRBV6-3; J: TRBJ1-6; size: few; D: -; DNA: TGTGCCAGCAGTCGGAATTCACCCCTCCACTTT; CDR3: CASSRNSPLHF
V: TRBV29-1; J: TRBJ1-2; size: -; D: -; DNA: TGCAGCGTTGCGGCTGACAATCCTTATGGCTACACCTTC; CDR3: CSVAADNPYGYTF
V: TRBV28; J: TRBJ2-7; size: -; D: -; DNA: TGTGCCAGCACTCCCGGGGGACAGAACTACGAGCAGTACTTC; CDR3: CASTPGGQNYEQYF
V: TRBV5-6; J: TRBJ2-1; size: -; D: -; DNA: TGTGCCAGCAGCTTTAGTAGCTACGACAATGAGCAGTTCTTC; CDR3: CASSFSSYDNEQFF
V: TRBV3-1/TRBV3-2; J: TRBJ1-2; size: -; D: TRBD1; DNA: TGTGCCAGCAGCCAACGGGACAGGGAGAGGTATGGCTACACCTTC; CDR3: CASSQRDRERYGYTF
V: TRBV7-7; J: TRBJ2-1; size: -; D: TRBD1; DNA: TGTGCCAGCAGCATCGGACAGGGGGCTCTCAATGAGCAGTTCTTC; CDR3: CASSIGQGALNEQFF
V: TRBV28; J: TRBJ2-7; size: -; D: -; DNA: TGTGCCAGCGGTCCAGGGATACTCTACGAGCAGTACTTC; CDR3: CASGPGILYEQYF
V: TRBV5-4; J: TRBJ1-5; size: few; D: -; DNA: TGTGCCAGCAGCTTGTTAGGGGTGCAGCCCCAGCATTTT; CDR3: CASSLLGVQPQHF
V: TRBV6-5; J: TRBJ1-1; size: -; D: -; DNA: TGTGCCAGCACCGCTTCGGGGTACACTGAAGCTTTCTTT; CDR3: CASTASGYTEAFF
V: TRBV29-1; J: TRBJ1-2; size: -; D: -; DNA: TGCAGCGTTGAAGAGGGGCCCGGCTATGGCTACACCTTC; CDR3: CSVEEGPGYGYTF
V: TRBV5-6; J: TRBJ2-2; size: -; D: TRBD1; DNA: TGTGCCAGCACCATCGACAGGGGAACCACCGGGGAGCTGTTTTTT; CDR3: CASTIDRGTTGELFF
V: TRBV28; J: TRBJ1-5; size: -; D: TRBD1; DNA: TGTGCCAGCAGTTCCCCCCCCACAGGGGGCAAGCAGCCCCAGCATTTT; CDR3: CASSSPPTGGKQPQHF
V: TRBV3-1/TRBV3-2; J: TRBJ2-7; size: -; D: -; DNA: TGTGCCAGCAGGTCGGGAGTCTACGAGCAGTACTTC; CDR3: CASRSGVYEQYF
V: TRBV11-2; J: TRBJ2-5; size: -; D: -; DNA: TGTGCCAGCACCCGGGACACACAAGAGACCCAGTACTTC; CDR3: CASTRDTQETQYF